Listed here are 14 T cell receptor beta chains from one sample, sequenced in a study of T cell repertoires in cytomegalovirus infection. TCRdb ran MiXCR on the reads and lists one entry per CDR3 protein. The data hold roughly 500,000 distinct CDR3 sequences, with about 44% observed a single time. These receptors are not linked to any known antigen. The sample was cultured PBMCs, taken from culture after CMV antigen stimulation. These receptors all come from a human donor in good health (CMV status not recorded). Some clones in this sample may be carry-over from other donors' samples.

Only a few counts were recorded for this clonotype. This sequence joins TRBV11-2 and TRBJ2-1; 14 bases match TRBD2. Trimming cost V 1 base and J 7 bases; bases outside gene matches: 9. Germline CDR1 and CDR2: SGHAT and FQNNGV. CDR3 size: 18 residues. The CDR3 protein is CASSLVGGLAGVGNEQFF. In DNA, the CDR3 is TGTGCCAGCAGCTTAGTGGGGGGACTAGCGGGAGTCGGAAATGAGCAGTTCTTC.

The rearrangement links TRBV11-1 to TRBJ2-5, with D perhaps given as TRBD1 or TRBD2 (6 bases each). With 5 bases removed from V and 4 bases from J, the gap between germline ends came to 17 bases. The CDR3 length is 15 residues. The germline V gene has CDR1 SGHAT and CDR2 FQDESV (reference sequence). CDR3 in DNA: TGTGCCAGCAGCAAAGAAGGGGGGATCGGAGAGACCCAGTACTTC. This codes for CASSKEGGIGETQYF.

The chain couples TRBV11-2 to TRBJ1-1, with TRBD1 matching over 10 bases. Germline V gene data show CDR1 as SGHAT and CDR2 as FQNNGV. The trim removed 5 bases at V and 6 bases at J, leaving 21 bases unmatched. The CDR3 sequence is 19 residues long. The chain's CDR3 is CASSPLGPGQGLYYAEAFF. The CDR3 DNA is TGTGCCAGCAGCCCTTTGGGGCCGGGACAGGGGCTATATTACGCTGAAGCTTTCTTT. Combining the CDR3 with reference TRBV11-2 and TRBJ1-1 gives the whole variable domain EAGVAQSPRYKIIEKRQSVAFWCNPISGHATLYWYQQILGQGPKLLIQFQNNGVVDDSQLPKDRFSAERLKGVDSTLKIQPAKLEDSAVYLCASSPLGPGQGLYYAEAFFGQGTRLTVV.

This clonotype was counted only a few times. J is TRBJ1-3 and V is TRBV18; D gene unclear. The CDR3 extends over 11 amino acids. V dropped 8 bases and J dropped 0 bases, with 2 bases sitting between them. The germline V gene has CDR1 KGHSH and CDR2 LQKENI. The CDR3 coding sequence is TGTGCCAGCCGCTCTGGAAACACCATATATTTT. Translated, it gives CASRSGNTIYF.

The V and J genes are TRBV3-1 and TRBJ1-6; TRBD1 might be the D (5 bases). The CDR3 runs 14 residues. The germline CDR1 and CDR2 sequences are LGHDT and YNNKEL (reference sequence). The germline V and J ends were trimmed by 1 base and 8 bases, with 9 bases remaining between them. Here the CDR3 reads CASSQAGGDSPLHF. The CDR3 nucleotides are TGTGCCAGCAGCCAAGCGGGAGGGGATTCACCCCTCCACTTT.

The CDR3 coding sequence is TGCGCCAGCAGTGAGGAACGTGGTCAGCCCCAGCATTTT. Its protein is CASSEERGQPQHF. This chain links TRBV10-2 with TRBJ1-5; D ambiguous. Germline CDR1 and CDR2: WSHSY and SAAADI. CDR3 length: 13 residues. Trimming left V 2 bases short and J 6 bases short, with 8 bases between.

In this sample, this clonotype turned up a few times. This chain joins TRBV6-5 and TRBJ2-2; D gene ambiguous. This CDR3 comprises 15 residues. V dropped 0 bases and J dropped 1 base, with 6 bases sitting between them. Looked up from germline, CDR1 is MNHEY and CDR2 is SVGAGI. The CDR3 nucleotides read TGTGCCAGCAGTTACTCGGTCGAGAACACCGGGGAGCTGTTTTTT. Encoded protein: CASSYSVENTGELFF.

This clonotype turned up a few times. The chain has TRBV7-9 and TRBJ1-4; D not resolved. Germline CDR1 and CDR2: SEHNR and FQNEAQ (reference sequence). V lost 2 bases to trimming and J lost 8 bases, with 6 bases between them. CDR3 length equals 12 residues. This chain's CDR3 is CASSLIEEKLFF. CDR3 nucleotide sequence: TGTGCCAGCAGCTTAATTGAGGAAAAACTGTTTTTT. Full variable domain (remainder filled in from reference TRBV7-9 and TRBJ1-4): DTGVSQNPRHKITKRGQNVTFRCDPISEHNRLYWYRQTLGQGPEFLTYFQNEAQLEKSRLLSDRFSAERPKGSFSTLEIQRTEQGDSAMYLCASSLIEEKLFFGSGTQLSVL.

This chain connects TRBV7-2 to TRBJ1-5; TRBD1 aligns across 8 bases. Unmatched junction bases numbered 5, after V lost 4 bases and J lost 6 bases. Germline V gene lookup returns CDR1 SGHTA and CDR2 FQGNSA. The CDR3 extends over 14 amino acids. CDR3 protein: CASSSDRVLQPQHF. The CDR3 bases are TGTGCCAGCAGCTCGGACAGGGTTCTTCAGCCCCAGCATTTT. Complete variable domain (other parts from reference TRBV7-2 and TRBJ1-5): GAGVSQSPSNKVTEKGKDVELRCDPISGHTALYWYRQSLGQGLEFLIYFQGNSAPDKSGLPSDRFSAERTGGSVSTLTIQRTQQEDSAVYLCASSSDRVLQPQHFGDGTRLSIL.

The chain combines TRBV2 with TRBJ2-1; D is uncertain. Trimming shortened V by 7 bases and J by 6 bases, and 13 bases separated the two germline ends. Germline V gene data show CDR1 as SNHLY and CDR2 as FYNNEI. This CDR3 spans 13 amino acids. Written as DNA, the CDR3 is TGTGCCAGCAAATCCAGCGCAGCCAATGAGCAGTTCTTC. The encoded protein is CASKSSAANEQFF.

The CDR3 region is CASSQGPLAGGKETQYF. Here the CDR3 DNA reads TGTGCCAGCAGCCAAGGGCCTCTAGCGGGGGGCAAAGAGACCCAGTACTTC. The J gene is TRBJ2-5, the V gene TRBV3-1; 11 positions match TRBD2. This CDR3 comprises 17 residues. Germline CDR1 reads LGHDT; CDR2 reads YNNKEL (reference sequence). The ends lost 1 base at V and 3 bases at J; junction bases unmatched: 7.

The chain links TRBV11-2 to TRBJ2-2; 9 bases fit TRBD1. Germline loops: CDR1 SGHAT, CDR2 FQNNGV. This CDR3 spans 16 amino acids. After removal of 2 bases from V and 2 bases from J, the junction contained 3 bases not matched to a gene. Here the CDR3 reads CASSLWGQGNTGELFF. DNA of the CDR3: TGTGCCAGCAGCTTATGGGGACAGGGTAACACCGGGGAGCTGTTTTTT. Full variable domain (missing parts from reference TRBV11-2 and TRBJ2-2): EAGVAQSPRYKIIEKRQSVAFWCNPISGHATLYWYQQILGQGPKLLIQFQNNGVVDDSQLPKDRFSAERLKGVDSTLKIQPAKLEDSAVYLCASSLWGQGNTGELFFGEGSRLTVL.

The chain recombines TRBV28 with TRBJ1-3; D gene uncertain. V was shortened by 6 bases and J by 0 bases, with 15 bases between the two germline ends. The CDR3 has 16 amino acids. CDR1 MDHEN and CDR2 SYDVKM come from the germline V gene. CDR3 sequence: CASSPRGGVSGNTIYF. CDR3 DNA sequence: TGTGCCAGCAGCCCCCGGGGTGGTGTCTCTGGAAACACCATATATTTT. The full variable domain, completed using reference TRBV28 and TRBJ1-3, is DVKVTQSSRYLVKRTGEKVFLECVQDMDHENMFWYRQDPGLGLRLIYFSYDVKMKEKGDIPEGYSVSREKKERFSLILESASTNQTSMYLCASSPRGGVSGNTIYFGEGSWLTVV.

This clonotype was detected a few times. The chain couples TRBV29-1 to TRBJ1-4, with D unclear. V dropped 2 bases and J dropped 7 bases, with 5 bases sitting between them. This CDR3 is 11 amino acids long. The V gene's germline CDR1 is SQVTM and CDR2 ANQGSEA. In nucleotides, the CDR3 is TGCAGCGTTGAAAGCGGTGAAAAACTGTTTTTT. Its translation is CSVESGEKLFF. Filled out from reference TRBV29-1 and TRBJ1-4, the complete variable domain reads SAVISQKPSRDICQRGTSLTIQCQVDSQVTMMFWYRQQPGQSLTLIATANQGSEATYESGFVIDKFPISRPNLTFSTLTVSNMSPEDSSIYLCSVESGEKLFFGSGTQLSVL.